One sample yielded the 26 T cell receptor beta chains listed below, sequenced in a study of shared clonotypes between healthy human individuals. The table came from immunoSEQ multiplex PCR; TCRdb's copy has only in-frame clones and leaves some out. The table includes some 2 million clones, about 94% detected once. Naive CD8 populations comprised CD45RO-negative cells positively selected for CCR7, excluding terminally differentiated effector memory CD45RA+ cells. Material for sequencing was naive CD8+ T cells sorted from blood. These receptors came from a man aged 18 to 29 in good health.

The chain links TRBV2 to TRBJ2-1; TRBD1 is a possible D gene (5 bases). In germline, CDR1 is SNHLY, CDR2 FYNNEI. V was shortened by 3 bases and J by 0 bases, with 21 bases between the two germline ends. The CDR3 runs to 19 residues. In nucleotides, the CDR3 is TGTGCCAGCAGTGACATCAACAGGTTCTTCAAGGGCTCCTACAATGAGCAGTTCTTC. Protein sequence: CASSDINRFFKGSYNEQFF.

V usage is TRBV7-9 and J usage is TRBJ2-3; 9 bases match TRBD2. Germline V lookup: CDR1 SEHNR, CDR2 FQNEAQ (reference sequence). V lost 8 bases, J lost 2 bases, and 8 bases stayed unmatched. The CDR3 is 15 residues long. The CDR3 bases are TGTGCCAGCGTCGAGACTAGCGGTACCACAGATACGCAGTATTTT. The encoded protein is CASVETSGTTDTQYF.

This chain links TRBV7-6 with TRBJ2-3; 10 nucleotides line up with TRBD2. The CDR3 loop spans 15 amino acids. With 5 bases clipped from V and 3 bases from J, the junction kept 5 bases outside the gene matches. Germline lookup yields CDR1 SGHVS and CDR2 FNYEAQ. DNA of the CDR3: TGTGCCAGCAGCCAAGCGGGGGGGCATACAGATACGCAGTATTTT. This translates into CASSQAGGHTDTQYF.

The chain employs TRBV5-6 and TRBJ1-6; D possibly corresponds to TRBD1 (6 bases). The CDR3 totals 15 residues. Germline V CDR1 and CDR2: SGHDT, YYEEEE. Between the trimmed V and J ends, which lost 4 bases and 7 bases, there was a span of 15 bases. The CDR3 loop is CASSLGPGQNSPLHF. The CDR3 region has the DNA TGTGCCAGCAGCCTGGGACCGGGACAAAATTCACCCCTCCACTTT.

The chain links TRBV5-1 to TRBJ2-1; D is unresolved. The CDR3 has 17 amino acids. Trimming stripped 0 bases from V and 0 bases from J, with 13 bases between. The germline V gene encodes CDR1 SGHRS and CDR2 YFSETQ. CDR3 residues: CASSLAPWGSSYNEQFF. CDR3 nucleotide sequence: TGCGCCAGCAGCTTGGCCCCGTGGGGTAGCTCCTACAATGAGCAGTTCTTC. Full variable domain (rest looked up from reference TRBV5-1 and TRBJ2-1): KAGVTQTPRYLIKTRGQQVTLSCSPISGHRSVSWYQQTPGQGLQFLFEYFSETQRNKGNFPGRFSGRQFSNSRSEMNVSTLELGDSALYLCASSLAPWGSSYNEQFFGPGTRLTVL.

The chain links TRBV6-5 to TRBJ2-7; 7 bases match TRBD1. V dropped 2 bases and J dropped 2; count of bases not matched to a gene: 6. Looked up from germline, CDR1 is MNHEY and CDR2 is SVGAGI. This CDR3 has 15 amino acids. The CDR3 loop reads CASSYLGQRPYEQYF. CDR3 coding DNA: TGTGCCAGCAGTTACCTGGGACAGAGACCCTACGAGCAGTACTTC.

This clone was detected only once. The J gene is TRBJ2-1, the V gene TRBV4-1, with 9 bases lining up with TRBD2. The CDR3 extends over 16 amino acids. Germline assignment: CDR1 MGHRA and CDR2 YSYEKL. The V segment lost 1 base and the J segment 8 bases; nucleotides outside the gene matches: 9. In nucleotides, the CDR3 is TGCGCCAGCAGCCAAGGACCCGCGGGGGGGGGCGATGAGCAGTTCTTC. It encodes CASSQGPAGGGDEQFF.

The V gene is TRBV21-1, the J gene TRBJ2-7. TRBV21-1 is annotated as a pseudogene. The CDR3 sequence is 15 residues long. CDR3 loop: CASSIPRASSYEQYF. The CDR3 DNA sequence: TGTGCCAGCAGCATTCCCCGGGCAAGCTCCTACGAGCAGTACTTC.

This clone was observed once. The rearrangement uses TRBV14 and TRBJ2-7; no firm D call. Trimming removed 3 bases from V and 4 bases from J, with 19 bases in between. Germline loops: CDR1 SGHDN, CDR2 FVKESK. The CDR3 spans 16 residues. CDR3 DNA: TGTGCCAGCAGCCACGGTGGGCAGAGTGGAATGTACGAGCAGTACTTC. This gives the protein CASSHGGQSGMYEQYF.

The CDR3 nucleotides read TGTGCCAGCAGCTTGTGGGTTGGCGGGGAGCTGTTTTTT. Protein sequence: CASSLWVGGELFF. This chain joins TRBV5-5 and TRBJ2-2; D gene uncertain. The V gene's germline CDR1 is SGHKS and CDR2 YYEKEE (reference sequence). The CDR3 has 13 residues. The V end lost 1 base, the J end lost 7 bases, and 8 bases lay between the germline ends.

The chain combines TRBV4-1 with TRBJ2-2; D uncertain. The CDR3 is 12 amino acids. Germline lookup yields CDR1 MGHRA and CDR2 YSYEKL. V lost 5 bases and J 5 bases, leaving 6 bases between the germline ends. CDR3 bases: TGCGCCAGCAGCATCCGGACCGGGGAGCTGTTTTTT. It encodes CASSIRTGELFF.

CDR3 DNA sequence: TGTGCCAGCAGTTCGTCCTCTACAGGGGGCTATCAGCCCCAGCATTTT. Protein product: CASSSSSTGGYQPQHF. The rearrangement uses TRBV27 and TRBJ1-5, with TRBD1 identical over 9 bases. Germline lookup yields CDR1 MNHEY and CDR2 SMNVEV (reference sequence). Trimming cost V 4 bases and J 5 bases; bases outside gene matches: 9. CDR3 size: 16 residues.

The rearrangement links TRBV4-1 to TRBJ2-1; TRBD2 matches 10 bases. Germline lookup yields CDR1 MGHRA and CDR2 YSYEKL. The CDR3 extends over 18 amino acids. V shed 0 bases, J shed 3 bases, and the junction held 8 bases outside the gene matches. The CDR3 nucleotides are TGCGCCAGCAGCCAAGAAACCCAGCGGGAGGGCCGCTACAATGAGCAGTTCTTC. Translation: CASSQETQREGRYNEQFF.

The V gene is TRBV7-8, the J gene TRBJ1-1; D gene unclear. Germline values: CDR1 SGHVS, CDR2 FQNEAQ. The CDR3 is made up of 14 amino acids. V lost 7 bases, J lost 1 base, and 13 bases lay in between. The CDR3 loop reads CASTSSGRNTEAFF. The CDR3 region has the DNA TGTGCCAGCACAAGTAGTGGAAGGAACACTGAAGCTTTCTTT.

For this clone: Other DNA sequences in this sample translate to the same CDR3. The J gene is TRBJ2-7, the V gene TRBV11-2, with no clear D. V lost 0 bases and J 2 bases, leaving 2 bases between the germline ends. CDR3 length: 12 amino acids. The germline CDR1 and CDR2 sequences are SGHAT and FQNNGV. CDR3 amino acids: CASSLETYEQYF. The CDR3 coding sequence is TGTGCCAGCAGCTTAGAGACCTACGAGCAGTACTTC. Supplemented by reference TRBV11-2 and TRBJ2-7, the full variable domain reads EAGVAQSPRYKIIEKRQSVAFWCNPISGHATLYWYQQILGQGPKLLIQFQNNGVVDDSQLPKDRFSAERLKGVDSTLKIQPAKLEDSAVYLCASSLETYEQYFGPGTRLTVT.

Comment on this clone: Because it lacks the conserved phenylalanine or tryptophan at the end, this CDR3 is likely a read error. It is unclear where the CDR3 begins or ends on the DNA, so no DNA is shown, and the CDR3 is as TCRdb lists it. The chain employs TRBV21-1 and TRBJ1-1; TRBD1 is the table's D call, not checked against the DNA. TRBV21-1 is a pseudogene locus. The CDR3 spans 11 amino acids, including both terminal residues. The CDR3 loop is CASSKVWGQGI.

As for this clone: The same CDR3 is also encoded by other DNA sequences in this sample. This chain connects TRBV5-6 to TRBJ2-7; the D gene is possibly TRBD1 (5 bases). Germline V gene sequence: CDR1 SGHDT, CDR2 YYEEEE. V was trimmed by 2 bases and J by 2 bases, leaving 8 bases between them. The length of the CDR3 is 13 residues. This chain's CDR3 is CASSFQGPYEQYF. The CDR3, as DNA: TGTGCCAGCAGCTTCCAGGGTCCCTACGAGCAGTACTTC. The whole variable domain, filled in from reference TRBV5-6 and TRBJ2-7, reads DAGVTQSPTHLIKTRGQQVTLRCSPKSGHDTVSWYQQALGQGPQFIFQYYEEEERQRGNFPDRFSGHQFPNYSSELNVNALLLGDSALYLCASSFQGPYEQYFGPGTRLTVT.

In its sample, this clone was seen once. J is TRBJ2-7 and V is TRBV6-5; D gene unclear. V dropped 3 bases and J dropped 0 bases, with 9 bases sitting between them. CDR3 length: 14 residues. Per germline, CDR1 MNHEY and CDR2 SVGAGI. This CDR3 is CASSYSHTSYEQYF. CDR3 coding DNA: TGTGCCAGCAGTTATAGTCACACCTCCTACGAGCAGTACTTC.

The gene calls are TRBV7-6 and TRBJ2-2, with 7 bases matching TRBD1. The CDR3 totals 20 residues. Germline trimming cut 4 bases from V and 0 bases from J; bases unmatched to any gene: 17. The germline gives CDR1 SGHVS, CDR2 FNYEAQ. The chain's CDR3 is CASSSDFGTASLANTGELFF. In DNA form, the CDR3 reads TGTGCCAGCAGCTCCGACTTTGGGACAGCGAGCTTGGCGAACACCGGGGAGCTGTTTTTT.

V is TRBV2 and J is TRBJ2-7; TRBD2 agrees at 7 bases. The CDR3 spans 15 residues. V lost 2 bases and J lost 0; bases outside the gene matches: 4. Looked up from germline, CDR1 is SNHLY and CDR2 is FYNNEI. The CDR3 region is CASSELAASSYEQYF. DNA of the CDR3: TGTGCCAGCAGTGAACTAGCGGCTAGCTCCTACGAGCAGTACTTC.

The CDR3 sequence: CASSSLQGLRSYEQFF. DNA for the CDR3: TGTGCCAGCAGTTCGCTACAGGGGTTGAGGTCCTATGAGCAGTTCTTC. The V call is TRBV6-5, the J call TRBJ2-1; 7 nucleotides line up with TRBD1. Germline V gene sequence: CDR1 MNHEY, CDR2 SVGAGI. This CDR3 region has 16 residues. V dropped 4 bases and J dropped 8; count of bases not matched to a gene: 14.

The J gene is TRBJ2-1, the V gene TRBV4-1, with 7 bases identical to TRBD1. Germline assignment: CDR1 MGHRA and CDR2 YSYEKL. The CDR3 spans 16 residues. V lost 4 bases, J lost 8 bases, and 14 bases stayed unmatched. The CDR3 DNA follows: TGCGCCAGCAGCCTGTTTTCAGGGGGTGATGGGGATGAGCAGTTCTTC. Translated: CASSLFSGGDGDEQFF.

The gene calls are TRBV4-1 and TRBJ2-3; possibly TRBD2 for D (5 bases). The V and J ends lost 3 bases and 4 bases respectively, with 11 bases between them. The CDR3 covers 14 residues. Germline CDR1 reads MGHRA; CDR2 reads YSYEKL. As DNA, the CDR3 is TGCGCCAGCAGCCAGAGGGTGGGTCCAGATACGCAGTATTTT. This codes for CASSQRVGPDTQYF.

The chain recombines TRBV6-5 with TRBJ1-2, with D uncertain. The CDR3 sequence is 14 residues long. Trimming took 2 bases from V and 0 from J, leaving 7 bases between them. In germline, CDR1 is MNHEY, CDR2 SVGAGI. Here the CDR3 DNA reads TGTGCCAGCAGTTACGCAGCGACTAACTATGGCTACACCTTC. Amino acids: CASSYAATNYGYTF.

This chain's CDR3 is CASSWDRGNGYTF. The CDR3 coding sequence is TGTGCCAGCAGCTGGGACAGGGGCAATGGCTACACCTTC. The gene calls are TRBV6-5 and TRBJ1-2; 10 positions agree with TRBD1. The CDR3 consists of 13 residues. The germline gives CDR1 MNHEY, CDR2 SVGAGI. The junction had 4 bases not matched to a gene; V was cut back by 6 bases and J by 6 bases.

As to this clone: Other DNA sequences in the same sample also yield this CDR3. The chain employs TRBV7-9 and TRBJ2-5, with 7 bases identical to TRBD2. This CDR3 has 13 amino acids. Germline CDR1 is SEHNR and CDR2 is FQNEAQ (reference sequence). J lost 2 bases, V lost 5 bases, and 2 bases had no gene match. The CDR3 DNA reads as TGTGCCAGCAGCACGGGACTACAAGAGACCCAGTACTTC. It translates to CASSTGLQETQYF.